A selection of T cell receptor beta chains follows, all from one sample in a study of blood T cells in healthy people across ages. One entry per CDR3 protein, called by TCRdb with MiXCR from the 5' RACE reads. Here the sample spans hundreds of thousands of distinct CDR3 sequences, 20% to 25% being singletons. Sequenced sample: blood. Receptors originate from a man in his 70s in good health. Each CDR3 is given with its conserved first and last residue. A D gene is named only where the DNA matches it firmly. Clone size is shown for a subset of rows, as once, few, many or a class of expanded clone.

cdr3_aa	cdr3_nt	d_call	v_call	j_call	clone_size
CASSASGTPNIQYF	TGTGCCAGCAGCGCCAGCGGGACTCCAAACATTCAGTACTTC	TRBD2	TRBV13	TRBJ2-4	many
CAIGAEATGKQFF	TGTGCCATCGGGGCGGAAGCCACGGGGAAACAGTTCTTC	NA	TRBV10-3	TRBJ2-1	many
CASSIAETGANVLTF	TGTGCCAGTAGTATTGCCGAGACTGGAGCCAACGTCCTGACTTTC	NA	TRBV19	TRBJ2-6	NA
CAISPGLAGGYEQFF	TGTGCCATCAGCCCGGGACTAGCGGGAGGGTATGAGCAGTTCTTC	TRBD2	TRBV10-3	TRBJ2-1	NA
CASSFRDRGYYGYTF	TGTGCCAGCAGCTTCCGGGACAGGGGTTACTATGGCTACACCTTC	TRBD1	TRBV28	TRBJ1-2	few
CASSSRQSGANVLTF	TGTGCCAGCAGCTCTCGACAATCTGGGGCCAACGTCCTGACTTTC	NA	TRBV7-8	TRBJ2-6	few
CASSLAYRGDEQFF	TGTGCCAGCAGCCTTGCGTACCGGGGGGATGAGCAGTTCTTC	TRBD2	TRBV7-9	TRBJ2-1	once
CASSFSTGPDTQYF	TGTGCCAGCAGTTTTAGTACAGGACCAGATACGCAGTATTTT	NA	TRBV12-3/TRBV12-4	TRBJ2-3	few
CASSLVPDYGYTF	TGTGCCAGCAGTTTAGTCCCAGACTATGGCTACACCTTC	NA	TRBV12-3/TRBV12-4	TRBJ1-2	few
CASSLSGKEPETQYF	TGCGCCAGCAGCTTGTCAGGGAAGGAACCAGAGACCCAGTACTTC	NA	TRBV5-1	TRBJ2-5	many
CASSEMRASGRANNEQFF	TGTGCCAGCAGTGAAATGCGGGCTAGCGGGAGGGCCAACAATGAGCAGTTCTTC	TRBD2	TRBV2	TRBJ2-1	NA
CASSRASGISTDTQYF	TGTGCCAGCAGTCGAGCTAGCGGGATCAGCACAGATACGCAGTATTTT	TRBD2	TRBV28	TRBJ2-3	NA
CASSLRQGREQYF	TGTGCCAGCAGTTTACGTCAGGGACGGGAGCAGTACTTC	NA	TRBV12-3/TRBV12-4	TRBJ2-7	many
CASSQVRGTEAFF	TGTGCCAGCAGCCAAGTCAGGGGTACTGAAGCTTTCTTT	NA	TRBV3-1	TRBJ1-1	few
CASSFQGGEKLFF	TGTGCCAGCAGCTTTCAAGGAGGGGAAAAACTGTTTTTT	NA	TRBV7-2	TRBJ1-4	many
CSARDNRRGRNTEAFF	TGCAGTGCTAGAGATAATAGGCGGGGCCGGAACACTGAAGCTTTCTTT	NA	TRBV20-1	TRBJ1-1	NA
CASSPLTGGVGELFF	TGTGCCAGCAGCCCCCTTACAGGGGGGGTCGGGGAGCTGTTTTTT	NA	TRBV11-2	TRBJ2-2	NA
CASSYTETGTQYF	TGTGCCAGCAGTTACACCGAGACAGGGACCCAGTACTTC	NA	TRBV6-6	TRBJ2-5	few
CSAEGQGIEQYF	TGCAGCGCCGAGGGACAGGGAATCGAGCAGTACTTC	TRBD1	TRBV29-1	TRBJ2-7	few
CAILKTGGGTDTQYF	TGTGCCATATTGAAAACAGGGGGCGGCACAGATACGCAGTATTTT	TRBD1	TRBV10-3	TRBJ2-3	NA
CASSQALTHYEQYF	TGCGCCAGCAGCCAAGCCCTGACTCACTACGAGCAGTACTTC	NA	TRBV4-1	TRBJ2-7	NA
CASSYDRQETQYF	TGTGCCAGCTCCTACGACAGGCAAGAGACCCAGTACTTC	NA	TRBV18	TRBJ2-5	many
CSAVPSGTGYEQYF	TGCAGTGCTGTACCAAGCGGGACGGGATACGAGCAGTACTTC	TRBD2	TRBV20-1	TRBJ2-7	few
CASSLAIANRGYQETQYF	TGTGCCAGCAGCTTAGCCATCGCGAACAGGGGATACCAAGAGACCCAGTACTTC	TRBD1	TRBV11-2	TRBJ2-5	NA
CSARDPPGYTF	TGCAGTGCTAGAGATCCCCCTGGCTACACCTTC	NA	TRBV20-1	TRBJ1-2	many
CASSQDVLAGQGYTDTQYF	TGTGCCAGCAGCCAAGACGTCCTAGCGGGACAGGGATACACAGATACGCAGTATTTT	NA	TRBV3-1	TRBJ2-3	few
CASSARGRNADTQYF	TGTGCCAGCAGCGCCCGGGGGAGGAACGCAGATACGCAGTATTTT	NA	TRBV9	TRBJ2-3	NA
CAVRPSGETQYF	TGTGCCGTCCGCCCCTCTGGAGAGACCCAGTACTTC	NA	TRBV10-3	TRBJ2-5	many
CASGRDRETQYF	TGTGCTAGTGGTCGGGACCGAGAGACCCAGTACTTC	NA	TRBV12-5	TRBJ2-5	few
CASSRESTEAFF	TGTGCCAGCAGCAGGGAGAGCACTGAAGCTTTCTTT	NA	TRBV2	TRBJ1-1	few
CAISERGQGSEAFF	TGTGCCATCAGTGAACGGGGACAGGGATCTGAAGCTTTCTTT	TRBD1	TRBV10-3	TRBJ1-1	few
CASSQPGSYEQYF	TGTGCCAGCAGCCAACCAGGATCCTACGAGCAGTACTTC	NA	TRBV3-1	TRBJ2-7	many